This entry lists 7 T cell receptor beta chains sequenced from one sample in a study of cytomegalovirus exposure and HLA in healthy donors. Primers included in the PCR were 60 Vbeta and 13 Jbeta primers. Generated by immunoSEQ multiplex PCR, the TCRdb table keeps only in-frame clones and is missing some. The data show 80,000 to 95,000 clones, 64% seen once. Material: PBMCs. The receptors originated from a human donor in good health.

The chain carries TRBV5-1 and TRBJ2-5; no reliable D call. The J call may be incorrect, as the DNA end agrees better with TRBJ2-7. Germline V gives CDR1 SGHRS, CDR2 YFSETQ. CDR3 length equals 15 residues. The CDR3 region has the DNA TGCGCCAGCAGCCCGGAGAGGTACTTATACTACGAGCAGTACTTC. It translates to CASSPERYLYYEQYF.

In DNA form, the CDR3 reads TGCGCCAGCAGCTTGGCAACCCCTTCCGGGACACGGTCGAGCGAGCAGTACTTC. Its protein is CASSLATPSGTRSSEQYF. The chain has TRBV5-1 and TRBJ2-7, with a tentative D call TRBD1 (6 bases). V shed 0 bases and J shed 6 bases, with 25 bases lying between them. CDR3 size: 18 residues. The germline V gene has CDR1 SGHRS and CDR2 YFSETQ.

V gene TRBV6-5 combines with J gene TRBJ2-5, with TRBD1 matching over 10 bases. J lost 5 bases, V lost 8 bases, and 5 bases had no gene match. The CDR3 covers 13 residues. The germline CDR1 and CDR2 sequences are MNHEY and SVGAGI. CDR3 sequence: CASRTGGGETQYF. In DNA, the CDR3 is TGTGCCAGCCGGACAGGGGGAGGCGAGACCCAGTACTTC.

This chain joins TRBV5-1 and TRBJ2-3; 9 bases agree with TRBD2. V shed 7 bases, J shed 4 bases, and the junction held 7 bases outside the gene matches. This CDR3 comprises 14 residues. Looked up from germline, CDR1 is SGHRS and CDR2 is YFSETQ. The CDR3 here is CASDSGGGSDTQYF. CDR3 coding DNA: TGCGCCAGCGATAGCGGGGGAGGGTCAGATACGCAGTATTTT.

The rearrangement uses TRBV29-1 and TRBJ2-5, with D possibly being TRBD1 (7 bases). Germline-derived CDR1 and CDR2 are SQVTM and ANQGSEA. The CDR3 is 14 amino acids. V lost 7 bases, J lost 5 bases, and 20 bases lay in between. The CDR3 DNA reads as TGCAGCGCCAGGGGACAGCTTGGGGGGGAGACCCAGTACTTC. Protein sequence: CSARGQLGGETQYF.

The CDR3 here is CASSITGVGQPQHF. The CDR3 DNA is TGTGCCAGTAGTATCACAGGGGTGGGTCAGCCCCAGCATTTT. The gene calls are TRBV19 and TRBJ1-5; 7 bases are shared with TRBD1. Germline V gene lookup returns CDR1 LNHDA and CDR2 SQIVND (reference sequence). Germline trimming cut 3 bases from V and 6 bases from J; bases unmatched to any gene: 5. The CDR3 runs 14 residues.

The chain joins TRBV5-6 to TRBJ2-6, with TRBD1 as a possible D gene (6 bases). This CDR3 has 18 amino acids. V was cut by 0 bases and J by 0 bases, with 13 bases left in between. Germline lookup yields CDR1 SGHDT and CDR2 YYEEEE. CDR3 bases: TGTGCCAGCAGCTTGGAGGGCAGGGGAAGCTCTGGGGCCAACGTCCTGACTTTC. Translation gives CASSLEGRGSSGANVLTF.